This T cell receptor (beta chain) was sequenced in a study of cytomegalovirus exposure and HLA in healthy donors. PCR amplification relied on 60 Vbeta primers (plus 13 Jbeta primers). Clones were sequenced by immunoSEQ multiplex PCR, and TCRdb holds only the in-frame ones, with some missing. The data show about 130,000 clones, with about 73% seen just once and approximately 2% held by the top ten. The study, taken as a whole, reports: An analysis that came later showed most CMV-associated TCR beta chains appearing HLA-restricted. What was likely a sequencing artifact was a cluster of highly shared sequence variants.

Germline values: CDR1 MNHEY, CDR2 SVGAGI. The CDR3 spans 15 residues. V shed 4 bases and J 0 bases; nucleotides not matched to a gene: 3. This clone was recorded only once. As yet, its antigen is unknown. The rearrangement links TRBV6-5 to TRBJ2-3; 8 bases are a match to TRBD2. This TCR derives from a woman between 55 and 75 years old in good health and CMV-seropositive. Sequencing used PBMCs. CDR3 bases: TGTGCCAGCAGTTCAAGCGGGAGCAGCACAGATACGCAGTATTTT. It is translated as CASSSSGSSTDTQYF.